Listed here are 11 T cell receptor beta chains from one sample, sequenced in a study of CD8+ T cells in alopecia areata. RNA extraction was followed by reverse transcription into cDNA, which acted as the sequencing template. Only in-frame clones appear in the TCRdb table, and some are missing; sequencing was by immunoSEQ multiplex PCR. Here the sample spans over 150,000 clones, 60% being singletons. The treatment: oral pan-JAK inhibitor, 5-10 mg twice daily. The specimen was CD4+ T cells sorted from blood, collected at week 24, from a patient treated with tofacitinib. All receptors derive from a human donor with alopecia areata.

This clone has more than one count but fewer than ten. This chain uses TRBV2 with TRBJ1-1; no clear D gene. CDR3 length: 14 amino acids. Germline V gene data show CDR1 as SNHLY and CDR2 as FYNNEI. The V gene lost 3 bases and the J gene lost 3 bases, with 11 bases spanning the gap. The CDR3 sequence: CASSDRFTHTEAFF. The CDR3 DNA sequence: TGTGCCAGCAGTGACAGGTTCACCCACACTGAAGCTTTCTTT.

This chain links TRBV29-1 with TRBJ1-1; weak D call: TRBD1 (5 bases). The CDR3 contains 12 residues. Germline V gives CDR1 SQVTM, CDR2 ANQGSEA. Trimming removed 4 bases from V and 6 bases from J, with 12 bases in between. The CDR3, as DNA: TGCAGCGTTGCGTTGGGGCGGGCTGAAGCTTTCTTT. Amino acid sequence: CSVALGRAEAFF.

V usage is TRBV5-1 and J usage is TRBJ1-1, with D perhaps TRBD1 (6 bases). Trimming left V 0 bases short and J 6 bases short, with 12 bases between. This CDR3 comprises 14 residues. Germline-derived CDR1 and CDR2 are SGHRS and YFSETQ. The CDR3: CASSLVQGSAEAFF. Written as DNA, the CDR3 is TGCGCCAGCAGCTTGGTTCAGGGGAGCGCTGAAGCTTTCTTT. The entire variable domain, with the rest obtained from reference TRBV5-1 and TRBJ1-1, is as follows: KAGVTQTPRYLIKTRGQQVTLSCSPISGHRSVSWYQQTPGQGLQFLFEYFSETQRNKGNFPGRFSGRQFSNSRSEMNVSTLELGDSALYLCASSLVQGSAEAFFGQGTRLTVV.

This clone was seen a handful of times. The chain joins TRBV2 to TRBJ1-5; no definite D call. The CDR3 sequence is 14 residues long. V lost 5 bases and J 3 bases, leaving 11 bases between the germline ends. The V gene's germline CDR1 is SNHLY and CDR2 FYNNEI. The CDR3 sequence: CASSPPRLNQPQHF. In DNA form, the CDR3 reads TGTGCCAGCAGTCCACCACGCCTCAATCAGCCCCAGCATTTT.

The chain uses TRBV6-6 and TRBJ1-2; D is perhaps TRBD1 (5 bases). V was clipped by 6 bases and J by 3 bases, with 14 bases between them. Germline V gene sequence: CDR1 MNHNY, CDR2 SVGAGI (reference sequence). The CDR3 has 14 residues. The CDR3 spells CASSQRRGDYGYTF. CDR3 DNA: TGTGCCAGCAGCCAGCGGCGAGGGGACTATGGCTACACCTTC.

The J gene is TRBJ2-7, the V gene TRBV29-1, with D possibly being TRBD1 (6 bases). This CDR3 spans 15 amino acids. Germline V gene data show CDR1 as SQVTM and CDR2 as ANQGSEA. The ends were cut back, 0 bases at V and 1 base at J, with 13 bases in the middle. For the CDR3, the DNA is TGCAGCGTTGAAGATGGCCGAACAGGGTCCTACGAGCAGTACTTC. Amino acids: CSVEDGRTGSYEQYF.

The genes are TRBV29-1 and TRBJ2-7; 7 bases line up with TRBD1. Germline V lookup: CDR1 SQVTM, CDR2 ANQGSEA. The J segment lost 1 base and the V segment lost 3 bases, leaving 3 bases of the junction unmatched. The CDR3 extends over 13 amino acids. The DNA for the CDR3 is TGCAGCGTTGAGGCACAGGGGTCCTACGAGCAGTACTTC. Its translation: CSVEAQGSYEQYF.

V and J are TRBV30 and TRBJ1-6, with TRBD1 matching 8 bases. Unmatched junction bases numbered 4, after V lost 5 bases and J lost 7 bases. The CDR3 contains 13 residues. Per the germline V gene, CDR1 is GTSNPN and CDR2 is SVGIG (reference sequence). CDR3 nucleotide sequence: TGTGCCTGGTCTGGACAGGGCAATTCACCCCTCCACTTT. Translating it yields CAWSGQGNSPLHF.

The rearrangement links TRBV29-1 to TRBJ1-3; D is unclear. Germline V gene sequence: CDR1 SQVTM, CDR2 ANQGSEA. V was trimmed by 2 bases and J by 11 bases, leaving 4 bases between them. The CDR3 loop spans 9 amino acids. CDR3 amino acids: CSVEFPIYF. In DNA form, the CDR3 reads TGCAGCGTTGAATTCCCCATATATTTT.

The V call is TRBV9, the J call TRBJ1-1, with D unclear. V lost 0 bases, J lost 2 bases, and 2 bases lay in between. The germline gives CDR1 SGDLS, CDR2 YYNGEE. The CDR3 has 12 amino acids. In DNA, the CDR3 is TGTGCCAGCAGCGTAGAAAACACTGAAGCTTTCTTT. It codes for CASSVENTEAFF.

This chain connects TRBV25-1 to TRBJ1-2; D is undetermined. The V end lost 2 bases, the J end lost 4 bases, and 8 bases lay between the germline ends. CDR3 length: 13 amino acids. In germline, CDR1 is MGHDK, CDR2 SYGVNS. The CDR3 DNA is TGTGCCAGCAGTGAAGGTACAGCCTATGGCTACACCTTC. As protein: CASSEGTAYGYTF.